These 14 T cell receptor beta chains were all obtained from the same sample, sequenced in a study of blood T cell repertoires in COVID-19. Generated by immunoSEQ multiplex PCR, the TCRdb table keeps only in-frame clones and is missing some. The data hold under 150,000 clones, with roughly 84% observed a single time. Sequenced material: PBMCs or T cells enriched from blood (not recorded which). The source is a man aged 45 to 65 in a cohort exposed to, infected with or recovered from COVID-19 (not recorded which).

This clone has more than one count but fewer than ten. The V and J genes are TRBV6-2 or TRBV6-3 and TRBJ2-7; TRBD2 matches at 8 bases. Germline CDR1 and CDR2: MNHEY and SVGEGT. There are 14 residues in the CDR3. Germline trimming cut 5 bases from V and 3 bases from J; bases unmatched to any gene: 6. For the CDR3, the DNA is TGTGCCAGCAGTCCCGGGGGGGTTGACTACGAGCAGTACTTC. Its protein product is CASSPGGVDYEQYF.

This clone showed up just once. The V call is TRBV19, the J call TRBJ2-1, with 9 positions matching TRBD1. Trimming took 3 bases from V and 8 from J; bases not matched to a gene: 8. In germline, CDR1 is LNHDA, CDR2 SQIVND (reference sequence). The CDR3 totals 15 residues. The CDR3 region is CASSIMAQGADEQFF. In nucleotides, the CDR3 is TGTGCCAGTAGTATTATGGCACAGGGGGCAGATGAGCAGTTCTTC.

The chain combines TRBV28 with TRBJ2-3; the match to TRBD1 covers 8 bases. The CDR3 loop spans 15 amino acids. Germline-derived CDR1 and CDR2 are MDHEN and SYDVKM. V lost 4 bases to trimming and J lost 1 base; unmatched junction nucleotides: 4. CDR3 nucleotide sequence: TGTGCCAGCAGTTCCGGGACAGGCCGCACAGATACGCAGTATTTT. It encodes CASSSGTGRTDTQYF.

This chain joins TRBV18 and TRBJ2-3, with TRBD2 as a possible D gene (7 bases). The V end lost 9 bases, the J end lost 0 bases, and 16 bases lay between the germline ends. CDR1 is KGHSH, CDR2 LQKENI, per germline. The CDR3 covers 15 residues. CDR3 sequence reads: CASVAGAASTDTQYF. As DNA, the CDR3 is TGTGCCAGTGTGGCGGGGGCCGCTAGCACAGATACGCAGTATTTT.

The V and J genes are TRBV9 and TRBJ1-1; D not resolved. Trimming cost V 4 bases and J 3 bases, with 16 bases left between them. CDR1 is SGDLS and CDR2 is YYNGEE in the germline V gene. The CDR3 has 15 residues. Here the CDR3 DNA reads TGTGCCAGCAGCCCCCACCGAGGTGCCGACACTGAAGCTTTCTTT. Protein product: CASSPHRGADTEAFF.

V gene TRBV6-4 combines with J gene TRBJ1-2, with 8 bases lining up with TRBD1. The CDR3 covers 14 residues. V shed 0 bases, J shed 8 bases, and the junction held 5 bases outside the gene matches. Per the germline V gene, CDR1 is MRHNA and CDR2 is SNTAGT. The CDR3: CASSDSASGGGYTF. CDR3 nucleotide sequence: TGTGCCAGCAGTGACTCGGCGTCAGGGGGCGGCTACACCTTC.

This clone was counted only a few times. This sequence joins TRBV6-5 and TRBJ1-5, with D uncertain. In germline, CDR1 is MNHEY, CDR2 SVGAGI. V was trimmed by 6 bases and J by 4 bases, leaving 13 bases between them. This CDR3 is built from 14 residues. For the CDR3, the DNA is TGTGCCAGCAGGGGCCCTACCGAAAATCAGCCCCAGCATTTT. Translation: CASRGPTENQPQHF.

V usage is TRBV6-2 or TRBV6-3 and J usage is TRBJ2-3, with TRBD2 matching over 8 bases. The trim removed 6 bases at V and 0 bases at J, leaving 2 bases unmatched. Germline V gives CDR1 MNHEY, CDR2 SVGEGT. The CDR3 has 14 residues. This CDR3 is CASSGGASTDTQYF. Written as DNA, the CDR3 is TGTGCCAGCAGCGGGGGGGCTAGCACAGATACGCAGTATTTT.

The chain employs TRBV7-9 and TRBJ1-4; TRBD1 might be the D (6 bases). Germline V lookup: CDR1 SEHNR, CDR2 FQNEAQ (reference sequence). V was pared by 2 bases and J by 8 bases, with 12 bases between. The CDR3 is 14 amino acids. The CDR3 sequence: CASSLIPGEEKLFF. For the CDR3, the DNA is TGTGCCAGCAGCTTAATTCCAGGGGAGGAAAAACTGTTTTTT.

This chain links TRBV10-2 with TRBJ1-5, with TRBD1 as a possible D gene (5 bases). The CDR3 sequence is 13 residues long. The germline V gene has CDR1 WSHSY and CDR2 SAAADI. V gave up 0 bases and J gave up 5 bases, with 5 bases separating them. The CDR3 nucleotides are TGCGCCAGCAGTGAGTCGGGGCATCAGCCCCAGCATTTT. This gives the protein CASSESGHQPQHF.

This clone was seen just once. This chain links TRBV4-3 with TRBJ2-7; 9 bases are a match to TRBD1. The J segment lost 0 bases and the V segment lost 4 bases, leaving 10 bases of the junction unmatched. CDR1 and CDR2 from the germline V gene are LGHNA and YSLEER. This CDR3 is built from 17 residues. The CDR3 loop is CASSPKLDRGSSYEQYF. The CDR3 DNA reads as TGCGCCAGCAGCCCGAAACTTGACAGGGGGAGCTCCTACGAGCAGTACTTC.

Details on this clone: The sample contains more than one DNA sequence encoding this CDR3. The chain is built from TRBV27 and TRBJ1-5, with 8 bases lining up with TRBD1. This CDR3 region has 14 residues. The ends lost 3 bases at V and 4 bases at J; junction bases unmatched: 2. Germline CDR1 and CDR2: MNHEY and SMNVEV (reference sequence). CDR3 sequence reads: CASSFTGGNQPQHF. CDR3 coding DNA: TGTGCCAGCAGTTTTACAGGGGGGAATCAGCCCCAGCATTTT.

The J gene is TRBJ1-2, the V gene TRBV2, with 9 bases aligning to TRBD1. The CDR3 is 14 residues long. Germline CDR1 SNHLY, CDR2 FYNNEI. Trimming took 7 bases from V and 4 from J; bases not matched to a gene: 7. CDR3 amino acids: CASIIRDRVYGYTF. CDR3 in DNA: TGTGCCAGCATTATCCGGGACAGGGTCTATGGCTACACCTTC. Using reference TRBV2 and TRBJ1-2 for the parts outside the CDR3, the full variable domain is EPEVTQTPSHQVTQMGQEVILRCVPISNHLYFYWYRQILGQKVEFLVSFYNNEISEKSEIFDDQFSVERPDGSNFTLKIRSTKLEDSAMYFCASIIRDRVYGYTFGSGTRLTVV.

The chain carries TRBV5-4 and TRBJ2-1; D gene uncertain. CDR1 is SGHNT and CDR2 is YYREEE in the germline V gene (reference sequence). CDR3 length: 16 amino acids. The V end was cut by 3 bases, the J end by 0 bases, with 13 bases between. This CDR3 is CASSSDWYSSYNEQFF. The DNA for the CDR3 is TGTGCCAGCAGCTCCGACTGGTATAGCTCCTACAATGAGCAGTTCTTC.